The present T cell receptor beta chain was sequenced within a study of T cell responses to AZD1222 COVID-19 vaccine. Study overall: Second-dose timings of about 4 or about 12 weeks were pooled.

A note on this clone: The antigen is not known.

Broader study findings: Spike-specific TCR depth and breadth grew after two AZD1222 doses. Only five or six individuals given AZD1222 were seropositive at baseline. Donors were largely white British and mainly female; clonal diversity was possibly underestimated.

The protocol was immunoSEQ multiplex PCR, while the TCRdb copy is restricted to in-frame clones and leaves out a portion. The repertoire has 150,000 to 200,000 clones, 85% to 90% of them found once; the top ten carry 1.5% to 2%. The CDR3 is made up of 16 amino acids. Trimming cost V 3 bases and J 5 bases; bases outside gene matches: 7. CDR1 and CDR2 from the germline V gene are LNHDA and SQIVND (reference sequence). V is TRBV19 and J is TRBJ2-7, with 13 bases fitting TRBD2. The receptor comes from an adult in good health. Sample: peripheral blood, taken on day 0 of AZD1222 vaccination. CDR3 sequence (DNA): TGTGCCAGTAGTATCCGGACTAGCGGGAGTATCGACGAGCAGTACTTC. This codes for CASSIRTSGSIDEQYF. Full variable domain (remainder filled in from reference TRBV19 and TRBJ2-7): DGGITQSPKYLFRKEGQNVTLSCEQNLNHDAMYWYRQDPGQGLRLIYYSQIVNDFQKGDIAEGYSVSREKKESFPLTVTSAQKNPTAFYLCASSIRTSGSIDEQYFGPGTRLTVT.